This T cell receptor beta chain was recorded in a study of blood T cell repertoires in COVID-19. The CDR3 totals 13 residues. Germline V gives CDR1 SGHDN, CDR2 FVKESK. Trimming stripped 1 base from V and 2 bases from J, with 6 bases between. Sequencing used immunoSEQ multiplex PCR; TCRdb keeps in-frame clones, though not all of them. The sample holds 100,000 to 110,000 clones, 70% to 90% seen once. The chain links TRBV14 to TRBJ2-7; D not resolved. The material sequenced was peripheral blood. This TCR came from a human donor in a cohort sampled during active COVID-19. CDR3 residues: CASSQGGAYEQYF. The CDR3 region has the DNA TGTGCCAGCAGCCAAGGAGGTGCCTACGAGCAGTACTTC.